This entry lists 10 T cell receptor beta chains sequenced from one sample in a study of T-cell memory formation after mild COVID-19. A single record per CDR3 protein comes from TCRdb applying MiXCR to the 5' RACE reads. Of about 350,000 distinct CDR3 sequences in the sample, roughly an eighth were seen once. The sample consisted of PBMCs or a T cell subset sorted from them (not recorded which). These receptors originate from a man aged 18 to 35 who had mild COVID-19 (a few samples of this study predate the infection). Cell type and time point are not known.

The CDR3 sequence: CASSELINTEAFF. The CDR3, as DNA: TGTGCCAGCAGTGAACTGATTAACACTGAAGCTTTCTTT. The chain couples TRBV25-1 to TRBJ1-1; D gene ambiguous. This CDR3 spans 13 amino acids. V was cut by 2 bases and J by 2 bases, with 6 bases left in between. Germline CDR1 MGHDK, CDR2 SYGVNS.

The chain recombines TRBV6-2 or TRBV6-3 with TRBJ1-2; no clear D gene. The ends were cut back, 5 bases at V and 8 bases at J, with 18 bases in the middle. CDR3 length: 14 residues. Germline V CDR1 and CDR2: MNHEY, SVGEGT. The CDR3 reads CASSPRGPTEGYTF. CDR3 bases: TGTGCCAGCAGTCCCCGCGGCCCCACGGAGGGCTACACCTTC.

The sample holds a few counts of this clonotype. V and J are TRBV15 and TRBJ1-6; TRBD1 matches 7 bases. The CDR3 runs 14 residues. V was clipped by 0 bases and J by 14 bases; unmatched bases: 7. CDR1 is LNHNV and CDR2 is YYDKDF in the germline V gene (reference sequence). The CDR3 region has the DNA TGTGCCACCAGCAGAGATCGACAGGGTCCGTCCCTCCACTTT. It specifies CATSRDRQGPSLHF. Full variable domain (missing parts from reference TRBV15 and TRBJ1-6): DAMVIQNPRYQVTQFGKPVTLSCSQTLNHNVMYWYQQKSSQAPKLLFHYYDKDFNNEADTPDNFQSRRPNTSFCFLDIRSPGLGDTAMYLCATSRDRQGPSLHFGNGTRLTVT.

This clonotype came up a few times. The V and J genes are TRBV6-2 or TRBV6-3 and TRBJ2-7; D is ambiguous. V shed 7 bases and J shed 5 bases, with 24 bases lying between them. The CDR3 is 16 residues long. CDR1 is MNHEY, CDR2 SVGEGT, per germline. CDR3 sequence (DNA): TGTGCCAGCATTCCCCCCTGGGGTATTGAGGAGAACGAGCAGTACGTC. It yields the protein CASIPPWGIEENEQYV.

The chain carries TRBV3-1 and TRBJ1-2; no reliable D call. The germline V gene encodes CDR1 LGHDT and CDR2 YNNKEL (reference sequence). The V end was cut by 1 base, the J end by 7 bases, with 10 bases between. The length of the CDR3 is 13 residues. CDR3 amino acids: CASSQVEGRGYTF. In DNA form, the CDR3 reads TGTGCCAGCAGCCAAGTGGAGGGTCGTGGCTACACCTTC.

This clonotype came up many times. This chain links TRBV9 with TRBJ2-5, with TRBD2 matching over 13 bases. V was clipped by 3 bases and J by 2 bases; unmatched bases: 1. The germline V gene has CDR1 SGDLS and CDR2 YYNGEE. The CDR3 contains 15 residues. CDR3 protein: CASSGTSGGQETQYF. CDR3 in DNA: TGTGCCAGCAGCGGGACTAGCGGGGGACAAGAGACCCAGTACTTC.

CDR3 DNA: TGCAGTGCTAGAAAGGCGGGACTAGCGGGGCTAGAGCAGTTCTTC. Translation gives CSARKAGLAGLEQFF. V is TRBV20-1 and J is TRBJ2-1; 13 bases agree with TRBD2. With 2 bases clipped from V and 10 bases from J, the junction kept 8 bases outside the gene matches. The CDR3 has 15 residues. CDR1 and CDR2 from the germline V gene are DFQATT and SNEGSKA (reference sequence).

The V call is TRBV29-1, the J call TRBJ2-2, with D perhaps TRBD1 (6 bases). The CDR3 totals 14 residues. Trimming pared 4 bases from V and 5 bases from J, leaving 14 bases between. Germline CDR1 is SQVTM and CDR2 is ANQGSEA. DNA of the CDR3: TGCAGCGTTGTTTCACAGGGTGGAACCGGGGAGCTGTTTTTT. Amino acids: CSVVSQGGTGELFF.

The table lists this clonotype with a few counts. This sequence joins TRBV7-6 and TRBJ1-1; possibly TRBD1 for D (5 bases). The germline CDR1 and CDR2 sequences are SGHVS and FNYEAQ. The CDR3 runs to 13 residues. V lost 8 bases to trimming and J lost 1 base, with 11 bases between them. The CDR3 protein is CASLQGPNTEAFF. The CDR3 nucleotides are TGTGCCAGCCTCCAGGGTCCGAACACTGAAGCTTTCTTT.

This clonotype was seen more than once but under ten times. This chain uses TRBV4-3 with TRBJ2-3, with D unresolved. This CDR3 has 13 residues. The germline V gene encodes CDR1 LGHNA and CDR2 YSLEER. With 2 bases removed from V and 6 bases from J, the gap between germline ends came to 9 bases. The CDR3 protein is CASSQFGSDTQYF. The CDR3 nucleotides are TGCGCCAGCAGCCAATTTGGTTCGGATACGCAGTATTTT.